This TCR beta chain was recovered during a study of blood T cell repertoires in COVID-19. In the original processing: Amplification of reference gene primers was used by the study to estimate nucleated cell counts. Some clones are missing from TCRdb's copy, which holds only in-frame ones; the method was immunoSEQ multiplex PCR. V and J calls and clone size follow that table, whereas D and trimming were derived from the DNA. Of 35,000 to 55,000 clones detected, approximately 85% appear once; the ten largest clones hold more than 10%. Trimming shortened V by 2 bases and J by 4 bases, and 14 bases separated the two germline ends. Germline loops: CDR1 MNHEY, CDR2 SVGAGI. This CDR3 is 15 amino acids long.

The gene calls are TRBV6-5 and TRBJ1-2; unclear D gene. The source material was peripheral blood. The sequence was collected from a human donor in a cohort sampled during active COVID-19. The CDR3 nucleotides are TGTGCCAGCAGTTACGGGAGCAACCGACTCTATGGCTACACCTTC. Translated: CASSYGSNRLYGYTF.